A selection of T cell receptor beta chains follows, all from one sample in a study of blood T cell repertoires in COVID-19. Sequenced by immunoSEQ multiplex PCR; TCRdb stores in-frame clones only, minus some. The sample carries around 260,000 clones, around 90% recorded once. Sequencing was carried out using PBMCs or T cells enriched from blood (not recorded which). The receptors were gathered from a young woman who had recovered from COVID-19. Each CDR3 is given without its conserved first and last residue.

j_call v_call cdr3_length cdr3_aa
TRBJ1-4 TRBV5-1 12 ASSLEGAFEKLF
TRBJ2-1 TRBV19 11 ASRDFSYNEQF
TRBJ2-7 TRBV28 13 ASTSRGRASYEQY
TRBJ2-1 TRBV6-1 10 ASSEYDKRQF
TRBJ1-5 TRBV20-1 11 SASSTGLEAQH
TRBJ1-2 TRBV11-2 14 ASSPYRGQVGDGYT
TRBJ1-5 TRBV28 13 ASSSLAGNNQPQH
TRBJ1-1 TRBV5-4 13 ASSLGQGGNTEAF
TRBJ2-7 TRBV29-1 14 SVGGISGRIPYEQY
TRBJ2-7 TRBV7-9 10 ASSWTVYEQY
TRBJ2-7 TRBV7-2 13 ASSSPGQAPYEQY
TRBJ1-1 TRBV12-3/TRBV12-4 10 ASILWSGKAF
TRBJ1-2 TRBV2 11 ASSLQMAAGYT
TRBJ2-1 TRBV7-2 12 ASSPPGSYNEQF
TRBJ2-1 TRBV7-8 13 ASSPQRESYNEQF
TRBJ1-2 TRBV28 12 ASSLQQGRSGYT
TRBJ2-6 TRBV5-4 14 ATDPGGALRANVLT
TRBJ2-3 TRBV9 13 ASSPREGGADTQY
TRBJ1-4 TRBV5-1 13 ASSWGDSTYEKLF
TRBJ2-5 TRBV14 14 ASSQDAGDPRETQY
TRBJ2-3 TRBV4-2 15 ASSQDGPSGTTDTQY
TRBJ1-1 TRBV15 12 ATSRARGNTEAF
TRBJ2-6 TRBV5-1 16 ASSLEAGGRSGANVLT
TRBJ2-1 TRBV5-1 10 ASTYGGGEQF
TRBJ2-1 TRBV12-3/TRBV12-4 10 ASSPSGNEQF
TRBJ1-2 TRBV7-8 12 ASSSVAGDYGYT
TRBJ1-4 TRBV30 13 AWSQGPGPNEKLF
TRBJ2-7 TRBV18 13 ASSPSIAGGHEQY
TRBJ2-7 TRBV25-1 15 ASRGLAGGKNFYEQY
TRBJ2-6 TRBV5-1 15 ASSPRTGFSGANVLT
TRBJ2-7 TRBV28 10 ASSLSGVEQY
TRBJ2-7 TRBV20-1 9 SAGTFYEQY
TRBJ2-7 TRBV5-1 13 ASSVPRDRVHEQY
TRBJ2-6 TRBV4-3 15 ASSQDGGAAGANVLT
TRBJ2-2 TRBV11-3 13 ASSSGRERTGELF
TRBJ2-5 TRBV28 16 ASRPSIRGTGGQETQY
TRBJ2-2 TRBV30 12 AWRGQGYTGELF
TRBJ2-7 TRBV5-4 11 ASSFRGTYEQY
TRBJ2-1 TRBV19 11 ASSLQESNEQF
TRBJ1-1 TRBV27 10 ASSRGSTEAF
TRBJ2-1 TRBV4-3 14 ASSRSQTSGPDEQF
TRBJ1-3 TRBV2 12 ASSGDQGGNTIY
TRBJ2-2 TRBV7-3 13 ASSWTSGSGGELF
TRBJ1-5 TRBV10-2 11 ASHAGSNQPQH
TRBJ2-7 TRBV10-2 10 ASSATTLEQY
TRBJ1-2 TRBV28 10 ASTTTGYGYT
TRBJ1-4 TRBV5-6 12 ASSFQGVGEKLF
TRBJ1-3 TRBV18 12 ASSPDRAGNTIY
TRBJ2-3 TRBV27 17 ASSLGAGPRGSYPDTQY
TRBJ2-1 TRBV11-2 15 ASSLDPRAGGYNEQF
TRBJ2-1 TRBV18 11 ASSPTGADEQF
TRBJ1-1 TRBV5-4 12 ASSRDSGNTEAF
TRBJ1-3 TRBV6-6 13 ASSYSEWSRNTIY